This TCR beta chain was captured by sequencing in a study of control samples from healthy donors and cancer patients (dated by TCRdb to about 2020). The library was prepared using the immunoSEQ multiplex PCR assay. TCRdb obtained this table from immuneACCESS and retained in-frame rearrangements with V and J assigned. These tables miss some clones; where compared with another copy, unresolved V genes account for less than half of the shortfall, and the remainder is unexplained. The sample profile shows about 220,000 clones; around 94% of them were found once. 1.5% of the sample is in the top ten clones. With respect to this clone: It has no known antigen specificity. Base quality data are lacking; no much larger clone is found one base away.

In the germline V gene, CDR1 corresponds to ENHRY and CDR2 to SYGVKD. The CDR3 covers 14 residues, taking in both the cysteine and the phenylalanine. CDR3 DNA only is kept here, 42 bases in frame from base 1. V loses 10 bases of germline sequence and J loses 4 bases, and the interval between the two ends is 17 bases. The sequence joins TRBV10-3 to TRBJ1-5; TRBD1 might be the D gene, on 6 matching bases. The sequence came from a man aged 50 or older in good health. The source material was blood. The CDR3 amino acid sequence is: CATQTGTPNQPQHF. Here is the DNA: TGTGCCACACAAACCGGGACACCAAATCAGCCCCAGCATTTT.